This T cell receptor (beta chain) was captured by sequencing in a study of blood T cell repertoires in COVID-19. About the research overall: The United States, Italy and Spain supplied acute and convalescent COVID-19 samples.

This clone has just a few counts. Original data processing: Estimation of nucleated cell counts relied on the amplification of reference gene primers. This table comes from immunoSEQ multiplex PCR, and its TCRdb copy is limited to in-frame clones, with some not included. V and J calls and clone size come straight from that table; D and trimming were deduced from the DNA. The table includes fewer than 25,000 clones, 70% to 90% detected once. V was pared by 5 bases and J by 9 bases, with 2 bases of the junction left unmatched. The CDR3 consists of 12 residues. From germline, CDR1 is MNHEY and CDR2 SVGEGT.

The rearrangement uses TRBV6-2 or TRBV6-3 and TRBJ2-2; the match to TRBD2 covers 8 bases. What was sequenced was peripheral blood. The source of this sequence is a human donor with acute or convalescent COVID-19. The donor label of this sample is uncertain. The CDR3 region is CASSRGGRELFF. The CDR3 nucleotides read TGTGCCAGCAGTCGGGGGGGCCGGGAGCTGTTTTTT.